Shown below are 22 T cell receptor beta chains from a single sample sequenced in a study of CD8+CD57+ T cells in acquired aplastic anemia. Study observations and caveats: Patient CD8+CD57+ cells had less diversity than total CD4+ and CD8+ pools.

Their antigens are not known. The sequenced patients had an expansion of CD8+CD57+ cells seen by flow cytometry. The TCR beta profiling, which covered VDJ combination and CDR3 sequence, was carried out using genomic DNA as the template. TCRdb passed the reads through MiXCR, listing each CDR3 protein once. The sample has around 17,000 distinct CDR3 sequences, less than 45% seen once. Sequenced sample: CD8+CD57+ T cells sorted from PBMCs. The subset: bead-enriched CD8+CD57+ effector memory T cells from SAA patients. Source of these receptors: a human donor with aplastic anemia.

This clonotype was observed at least ten times. The rearrangement uses TRBV6-1 and TRBJ2-7, with a tentative D call TRBD1 (6 bases). The V end was cut by 6 bases, the J end by 3 bases, with 24 bases between. The CDR3 spans 17 residues. Germline assignment: CDR1 MNHNS and CDR2 SASEGT. CDR3: CASSLTPANLQGYEQYF. For the CDR3, the DNA is TGTGCCAGCAGCCTCACCCCAGCTAACTTACAGGGCTACGAGCAGTACTTC.

The V gene is TRBV5-1, the J gene TRBJ2-7, with D maybe TRBD2 (5 bases). V was pared by 3 bases and J by 2 bases, with 15 bases between. CDR3 length equals 15 residues. Germline V gene lookup returns CDR1 SGHRS and CDR2 YFSETQ. The CDR3 region is CASSYYGGSAYEQYF. The CDR3, as DNA: TGCGCCAGCAGCTACTACGGAGGTTCGGCCTACGAGCAGTACTTC.

V is TRBV20-1 and J is TRBJ2-7; TRBD1 aligns across 11 bases. The V and J ends lost 5 bases and 5 bases, in that order; junction bases with no gene match: 5. This CDR3 contains 13 residues. Germline CDR1 reads DFQATT; CDR2 reads SNEGSKA (reference sequence). This CDR3 reads CSAPGQGANEQYF. The CDR3 DNA reads as TGCAGTGCTCCCGGACAGGGGGCAAACGAGCAGTACTTC.

This clonotype showed up many times. The V call is TRBV29-1, the J call TRBJ2-7, with a weak D call TRBD1 (5 bases). The ends were cut back, 4 bases at V and 2 bases at J, with 6 bases in the middle. CDR1 SQVTM and CDR2 ANQGSEA come from the germline V gene. The CDR3 runs to 11 residues. CDR3 in DNA: TGCAGCGTTGGCAGGGCCTACGAGCAGTACTTC. Protein product: CSVGRAYEQYF.

This clonotype has only a few counts. CDR3 DNA: TGTGCCAGCAGCTTAGAACCGAACTACAATGAGCAGTTCTTC. Translation gives CASSLEPNYNEQFF. This chain connects TRBV11-3 to TRBJ2-1; no clear D gene. The CDR3 covers 14 residues. CDR1 and CDR2 (germline): SGHNT, YENEEA. The germline V and J ends were trimmed by 0 bases and 3 bases, with 6 bases remaining between them.

This clonotype was seen a handful of times. The chain joins TRBV20-1 to TRBJ2-3, with D unclear. Trimming stripped 7 bases from V and 0 bases from J, with 11 bases between. This CDR3 spans 13 amino acids. Germline V gene sequence: CDR1 DFQATT, CDR2 SNEGSKA (reference sequence). DNA of the CDR3: TGCAGTGTAAATATTGGGAGCACAGATACGCAGTATTTT. Encoded protein: CSVNIGSTDTQYF.

V and J are TRBV5-5 and TRBJ2-7, with D perhaps matching TRBD1 (6 bases). Germline loops: CDR1 SGHKS, CDR2 YYEKEE (reference sequence). The V and J ends lost 3 bases and 0 bases respectively, with 10 bases between them. The CDR3 has 14 residues. The CDR3 sequence: CASSWDTSSYEQYF. The CDR3 region has the DNA TGTGCCAGCAGCTGGGACACCAGCTCCTACGAGCAGTACTTC.

The chain links TRBV3-1 to TRBJ2-5, with no clear D. Trimming left V 4 bases short and J 5 bases short, with 11 bases between. The CDR3 runs to 13 residues. Germline assignment: CDR1 LGHDT and CDR2 YNNKEL (reference sequence). The CDR3 coding sequence is TGTGCCAGCAGCCCCGCCGGTCCGGAGACCCAGTACTTC. Its protein is CASSPAGPETQYF.

The J gene is TRBJ1-6, the V gene TRBV30, with 7 bases lining up with TRBD1. Germline V gene data show CDR1 as GTSNPN and CDR2 as SVGIG (reference sequence). J lost 7 bases, V lost 1 base, and 19 bases had no gene match. This CDR3 comprises 19 residues. CDR3 nucleotide sequence: TGTGCCTGGAGTGACCCAAAATCCTTGACAGGGCTCGTCAATTCACCCCTCCACTTT. Its protein is CAWSDPKSLTGLVNSPLHF.

The chain joins TRBV4-1 to TRBJ2-7; D remains unclear. The CDR3 sequence is 16 residues long. Trimming shortened V by 4 bases and J by 2 bases, and 18 bases separated the two germline ends. The germline V gene encodes CDR1 MGHRA and CDR2 YSYEKL. This CDR3 reads CASSLVLGDAAYEQYF. In nucleotides, the CDR3 is TGCGCCAGCAGCCTAGTATTGGGCGACGCAGCCTACGAGCAGTACTTC.

This clonotype was observed a handful of times. The chain couples TRBV7-8 to TRBJ1-6, with D hard to call. Between the trimmed V and J ends, which lost 3 bases and 8 bases, there was a span of 11 bases. Germline assignment: CDR1 SGHVS and CDR2 FQNEAQ. The CDR3 sequence is 14 residues long. The CDR3 coding sequence is TGTGCCAGCAGCTTGGGCCTTGGGGATTCACCCCTCCACTTT. Its translation: CASSLGLGDSPLHF.

The chain has TRBV4-1 and TRBJ2-1; 9 positions agree with TRBD2. The length of the CDR3 is 14 residues. The J segment lost 9 bases and the V segment lost 1 base, leaving 4 bases of the junction unmatched. CDR1 is MGHRA and CDR2 is YSYEKL in the germline V gene. The CDR3: CASSQARLAVEQFF. CDR3 nucleotides: TGCGCCAGCAGCCAAGCTCGACTAGCGGTTGAGCAGTTCTTC.

The sample holds one count of this clonotype. The V and J genes are TRBV29-1 and TRBJ1-1; no clear D gene. Germline V gene sequence: CDR1 SQVTM, CDR2 ANQGSEA. The CDR3 runs to 12 residues. V was clipped by 3 bases and J by 3 bases, with 8 bases between them. CDR3 DNA: TGCAGCGTTGAGGCAGGATACACTGAAGCTTTCTTT. This encodes CSVEAGYTEAFF.

V is TRBV4-2 and J is TRBJ2-1, with TRBD1 matching 10 bases. V dropped 0 bases and J dropped 7; count of bases not matched to a gene: 6. CDR1 is LGHNA, CDR2 YNFKEQ, per germline. The CDR3 sequence is 16 residues long. The CDR3, as DNA: TGTGCCAGCAGCCAAGATGGGGGACAGGGGTTGAATGAGCAGTTCTTC. Its translation is CASSQDGGQGLNEQFF.

V usage is TRBV19 and J usage is TRBJ1-1; D gene ambiguous. Germline V gives CDR1 LNHDA, CDR2 SQIVND (reference sequence). The CDR3 extends over 11 amino acids. V lost 8 bases to trimming and J lost 4 bases, with 8 bases between them. The chain's CDR3 is CASFGITEAFF. In DNA form, the CDR3 reads TGTGCCAGTTTCGGGATCACTGAAGCTTTCTTT.

Concerning this clonotype: A single base separates this from a much larger clone, so it may be a read error. The chain joins TRBV4-2 to TRBJ1-1, with no clear D. The germline V gene encodes CDR1 LGHNA and CDR2 YNFKEQ. The CDR3 length is 13 residues. Here the CDR3 DNA reads TGTGCCAGCAGCCAGATTTTGAACACTGAAGCTCTCTTT. It translates to CASSQILNTEALF.

This clonotype was observed at least ten times. This chain links TRBV5-4 with TRBJ2-5; D unclear. V was trimmed by 0 bases and J by 1 base, leaving 7 bases between them. This CDR3 is built from 14 residues. Germline loops: CDR1 SGHNT, CDR2 YYREEE (reference sequence). DNA of the CDR3: TGTGCCAGCAGCTTGGGACCAGTCCAAGAGACCCAGTACTTC. Protein: CASSLGPVQETQYF.

The rearrangement joins TRBV15 to TRBJ2-5, with D possibly called TRBD1 or TRBD2 (6 bases each). Germline CDR1 and CDR2: LNHNV and YYDKDF (reference sequence). The CDR3 totals 15 residues. Trimming pared 0 bases from V and 2 bases from J, leaving 10 bases between. The CDR3: CATSRDRRGQETQYF. DNA for the CDR3: TGTGCCACCAGCAGAGATCGGAGGGGGCAAGAGACCCAGTACTTC.

This clonotype occurred many times. The chain has TRBV6-4 and TRBJ2-1; 7 bases fit TRBD2. CDR3 length equals 14 residues. Germline trimming cut 3 bases from V and 6 bases from J; bases unmatched to any gene: 5. Germline loops: CDR1 MRHNA, CDR2 SNTAGT. The CDR3 sequence is CASSESGEANEQFF. For the CDR3, the DNA is TGTGCCAGCAGTGAAAGCGGGGAAGCCAATGAGCAGTTCTTC.

This clonotype has more than one count but fewer than ten. This chain connects TRBV5-1 to TRBJ2-7; D may be TRBD1 or TRBD2 (6 bases each). Trimming removed 0 bases at V and 3 bases at J, with 10 bases between. Germline CDR1 and CDR2: SGHRS and YFSETQ. The CDR3 is made up of 14 amino acids. CDR3 loop: CASSLEGGRYEQYV. The CDR3 coding sequence is TGCGCCAGCAGCTTGGAGGGGGGCCGCTACGAGCAGTACGTC.

This clonotype was detected ten times or more. This chain connects TRBV6-5 to TRBJ2-7; the D gene is possibly TRBD2 (5 bases). The CDR3 extends over 15 amino acids. Germline CDR1 MNHEY, CDR2 SVGAGI. Trimming cost V 0 bases and J 6 bases, with 15 bases left between them. The CDR3: CASSYSGLALGEQYF. Written as DNA, the CDR3 is TGTGCCAGCAGTTACTCCGGACTTGCCCTTGGCGAGCAGTACTTC.

Of note for this clonotype: A junction end diverges from the germline sequence, so it may reflect a read error. The chain recombines TRBV6-5 with TRBJ2-7, with 7 bases identical to TRBD1. CDR3 length equals 13 residues. CDR1 is MNHEY, CDR2 SVGAGI, per germline. CDR3 coding DNA: TGTGCCAGCAGTTACTCGACAGGGTACGGGCAGTACTTC. Translation gives CASSYSTGYGQYF.